This TCR beta chain was found in a study of shared clonotypes between healthy human individuals. About the research overall: A couple of women and a few men aged 18 to 49 served as donors. A donor's plate count was three for CD4 naive and three for CD4 memory; CD8 naive had two and CD8 memory one. General observations from the study: Naive subsets usually exceeded memory subsets in estimated richness. Rarefaction revealed incomplete sorted-subset sequencing despite large depth.

A single count supports this clone. Antigen specificity is unknown. There are 15 residues in the CDR3. Germline V gene data show CDR1 as SGHRS and CDR2 as YFSETQ. Germline trimming cut 1 base from V and 2 bases from J; bases unmatched to any gene: 4. Profiling relied on immunoSEQ multiplex PCR, and the TCRdb table lists in-frame clones only, not all of them. The table has about 2.1 million clones, about 93% seen once. Positively selected for CCR7, the CD45RO-negative cells used as naive CD8 cells excluded terminally differentiated effector memory CD45RA+ cells. J is TRBJ2-3 and V is TRBV5-1, with TRBD2 identical over 7 bases. This sequence originates from a man aged 18 to 30 in good health. Some clones in this sample may be carry-over from other donors' samples. Input material: naive CD8+ T cells from PBMCs. The DNA for the CDR3 is TGCGCCAGCAGCTTGACGGCGGGAGCCACAGATACGCAGTATTTT. Translating it yields CASSLTAGATDTQYF.